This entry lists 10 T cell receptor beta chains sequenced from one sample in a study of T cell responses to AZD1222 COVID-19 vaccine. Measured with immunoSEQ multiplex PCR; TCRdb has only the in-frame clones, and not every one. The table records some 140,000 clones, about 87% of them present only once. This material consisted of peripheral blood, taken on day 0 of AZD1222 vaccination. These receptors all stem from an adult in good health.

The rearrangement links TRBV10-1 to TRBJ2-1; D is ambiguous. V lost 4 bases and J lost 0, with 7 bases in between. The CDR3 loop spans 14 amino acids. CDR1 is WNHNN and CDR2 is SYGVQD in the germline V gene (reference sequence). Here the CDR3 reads CASSAGSSYNEQFF. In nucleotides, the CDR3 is TGCGCCAGCAGTGCGGGTAGCTCCTACAATGAGCAGTTCTTC.

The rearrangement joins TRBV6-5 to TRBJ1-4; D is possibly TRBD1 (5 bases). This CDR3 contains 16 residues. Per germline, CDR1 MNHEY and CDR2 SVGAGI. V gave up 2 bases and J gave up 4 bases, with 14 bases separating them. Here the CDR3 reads CASSYATQDNNEKLFF. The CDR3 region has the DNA TGTGCCAGCAGTTACGCTACCCAGGACAATAATGAAAAACTGTTTTTT.

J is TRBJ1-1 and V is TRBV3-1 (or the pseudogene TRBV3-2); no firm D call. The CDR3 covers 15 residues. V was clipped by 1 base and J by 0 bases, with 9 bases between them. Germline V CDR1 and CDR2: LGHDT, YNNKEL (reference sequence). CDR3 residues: CASSQVARMNTEAFF. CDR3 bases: TGTGCCAGCAGCCAAGTTGCCAGAATGAACACTGAAGCTTTCTTT.

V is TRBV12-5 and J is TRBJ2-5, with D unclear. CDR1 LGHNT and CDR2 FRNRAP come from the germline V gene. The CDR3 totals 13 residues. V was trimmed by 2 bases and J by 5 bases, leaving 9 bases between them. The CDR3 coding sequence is TGTGCTAGTGGTTTGTCGGGTCACGAGACCCAGTACTTC. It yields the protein CASGLSGHETQYF.

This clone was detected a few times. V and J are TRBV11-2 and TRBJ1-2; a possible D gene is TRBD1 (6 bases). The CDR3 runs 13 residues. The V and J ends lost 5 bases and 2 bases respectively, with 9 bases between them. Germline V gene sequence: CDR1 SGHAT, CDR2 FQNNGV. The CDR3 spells CASSPGQNYGYTF. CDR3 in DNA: TGTGCCAGCAGCCCTGGACAGAACTATGGCTACACCTTC.

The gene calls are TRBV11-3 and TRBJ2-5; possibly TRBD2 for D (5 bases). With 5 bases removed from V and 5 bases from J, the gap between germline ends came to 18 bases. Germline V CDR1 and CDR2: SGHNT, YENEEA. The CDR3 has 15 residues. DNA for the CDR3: TGTGCCAGCAGCGTCACGGGAACTCCCGGGGAGACCCAGTACTTC. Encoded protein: CASSVTGTPGETQYF.

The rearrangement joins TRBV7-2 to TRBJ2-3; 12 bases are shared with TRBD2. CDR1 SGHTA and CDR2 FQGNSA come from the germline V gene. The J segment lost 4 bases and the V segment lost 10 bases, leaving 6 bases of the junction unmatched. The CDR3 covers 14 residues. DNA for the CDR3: TGTGCCACCGAGACTAGCGGGGGCGCAGATACGCAGTATTTT. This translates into CATETSGGADTQYF.

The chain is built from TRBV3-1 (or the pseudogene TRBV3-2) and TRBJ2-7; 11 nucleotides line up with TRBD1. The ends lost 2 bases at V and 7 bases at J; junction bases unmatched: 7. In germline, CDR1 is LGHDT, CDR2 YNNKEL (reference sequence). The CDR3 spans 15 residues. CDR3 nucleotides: TGTGCCAGCAGCCAAATCGGACAGGGGGCTAAGGAGCAGTACTTC. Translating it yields CASSQIGQGAKEQYF.

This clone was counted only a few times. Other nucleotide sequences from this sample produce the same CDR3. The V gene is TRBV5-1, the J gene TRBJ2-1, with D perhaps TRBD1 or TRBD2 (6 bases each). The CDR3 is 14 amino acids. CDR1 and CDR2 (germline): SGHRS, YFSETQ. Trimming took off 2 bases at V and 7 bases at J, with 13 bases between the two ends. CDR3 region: CASSLRGGPNEQFF. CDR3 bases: TGCGCCAGCAGCTTAAGAGGGGGGCCAAATGAGCAGTTCTTC.

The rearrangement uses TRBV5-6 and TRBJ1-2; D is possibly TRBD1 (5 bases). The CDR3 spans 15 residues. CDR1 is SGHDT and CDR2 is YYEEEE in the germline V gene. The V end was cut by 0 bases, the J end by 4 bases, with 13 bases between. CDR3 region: CASSLGGTPAYGYTF. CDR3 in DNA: TGTGCCAGCAGCTTGGGGGGCACTCCTGCCTATGGCTACACCTTC. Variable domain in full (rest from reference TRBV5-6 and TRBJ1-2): DAGVTQSPTHLIKTRGQQVTLRCSPKSGHDTVSWYQQALGQGPQFIFQYYEEEERQRGNFPDRFSGHQFPNYSSELNVNALLLGDSALYLCASSLGGTPAYGYTFGSGTRLTVV.